The rows below give T cell receptor beta chains drawn from one sample of a study of T cell changes during pregnancy in multiple sclerosis. The table came from immunoSEQ multiplex PCR; TCRdb's copy has only in-frame clones and leaves some out. The data contain under 60,000 clones, around nine tenths of them seen just once; the ten biggest clones take up 0.3% to 0.45%. The source material was CD4+ T cells from peripheral blood mononuclear cells, sampled in the second trimester of pregnancy. These receptor sequences come from a female donor in good health, enrolled as a control in a pregnancy study. CDR3s include the opening cysteine and the closing phenylalanine or tryptophan. The order of the fields is clone size, D gene, J gene, V gene, CDR3 DNA, CDR3 protein. D genes are given only for firm matches. A clone size is listed for some rows: how often the clone was seen (once, few, many), or a class if it is expanded.

NA | NA | TRBJ2-3 | TRBV4-3 | TGCGCCAGCAGCCAAGTTCGGGACTCCCCTAGCACAGATACGCAGTATTTT | CASSQVRDSPSTDTQYF
NA | TRBD1 | TRBJ2-7 | TRBV14 | TGTGCCAGCAGCCAGACAGGGCTTATGGACGAGCAGTACTTC | CASSQTGLMDEQYF
NA | NA | TRBJ1-2 | TRBV30 | TGTGCCTGGACCGGGAGCTATGGCTACACCTTC | CAWTGSYGYTF
NA | NA | TRBJ1-2 | TRBV27 | TGTGCCAGCAGTTTGGCACCGACTCCGAACTATGGCTACACCTTC | CASSLAPTPNYGYTF
NA | NA | TRBJ1-1 | TRBV30 | TGTGCCTGGAGTGCAAAATTGAACACTGAAGCTTTCTTT | CAWSAKLNTEAFF
NA | TRBD1 | TRBJ2-2 | TRBV10-3 | TGTGCCATCAGACTGGGATTTGGACAGGGAGGGAACACCGGGGAGCTGTTTTTT | CAIRLGFGQGGNTGELFF
NA | NA | TRBJ1-6 | TRBV12-2 | TGTGCAAGTCGCAACACTCGGGACTGCCATTCACCCCTCCACTTT | CASRNTRDCHSPLHF
NA | NA | TRBJ2-7 | TRBV5-1 | TGCGCCAGCAGCTTGGGAGGGGACTTCTACGAGCAGTACTTC | CASSLGGDFYEQYF
NA | NA | TRBJ1-2 | TRBV5-4 | TGTGCCAGCAGCCCAGGGGCGGAGTATGGCTACACCTTC | CASSPGAEYGYTF
NA | NA | TRBJ1-5 | TRBV5-1 | TGCGCCAGCAGCTTGGGGGCCTCAACATATAGCAATCAGCCCCAGCATTTT | CASSLGASTYSNQPQHF
NA | TRBD1 | TRBJ1-4 | TRBV5-1 | TGCGCCAGCAGCTTGGAGACAGGGGCGGGGGAAAAACTGTTTTTT | CASSLETGAGEKLFF
NA | NA | TRBJ1-1 | TRBV12-1 | TGTGCCAGCAGCTTTCGGGACAGGGTAATAGCTTTCTTT | CASSFRDRVIAFF
once | NA | TRBJ1-6 | TRBV7-3 | TGTGCCAGCAGCTTCGGCCGCGGGGATTCACCCCTCCACTTT | CASSFGRGDSPLHF
NA | NA | TRBJ1-6 | TRBV5-1 | TGCGCCAGCAGCTTACAGGGAAGCTCCTATAATTCACCCCTCCACTTT | CASSLQGSSYNSPLHF
NA | NA | TRBJ1-2 | TRBV30 | TGTGCCTGGAGTGTCGACAGGATCGCTCTGGGCTACACCTTC | CAWSVDRIALGYTF
NA | NA | TRBJ1-2 | TRBV5-4 | TGTGCCAGCAGCCCGGACAGTCTGTATGGCTACACCTTC | CASSPDSLYGYTF
NA | TRBD1 | TRBJ1-2 | TRBV19 | TGTGCCAGTAGTATATCTGGGACAGACAACTATGGCTACACCTTC | CASSISGTDNYGYTF
NA | TRBD1 | TRBJ2-7 | TRBV19 | TGTGCCAGTAGTCGGCCGGGCAGGGGGCCAGAGCAGTACTTC | CASSRPGRGPEQYF
NA | NA | TRBJ2-2 | TRBV6-6 | TGTGCCAGCAGCCAGACAGAAAGGAACGGGGAGCTGTTTTTT | CASSQTERNGELFF
NA | TRBD2 | TRBJ2-5 | TRBV5-1 | TGCGCCAGTGAGGGGGCTAGCGGGGGGGCCCAAGAGACCCAGTACTTC | CASEGASGGAQETQYF
NA | NA | TRBJ1-6 | TRBV9 | TGTGCCAGCAGCGTAGGAGGGGGAGTTTGGTCACCCCTCCACTTT | CASSVGGGVWSPLHF
NA | TRBD1 | TRBJ2-5 | TRBV9 | TGTGCCAGCAGCGCCACAGGGGTCCAAGAGACCCAGTACTTC | CASSATGVQETQYF